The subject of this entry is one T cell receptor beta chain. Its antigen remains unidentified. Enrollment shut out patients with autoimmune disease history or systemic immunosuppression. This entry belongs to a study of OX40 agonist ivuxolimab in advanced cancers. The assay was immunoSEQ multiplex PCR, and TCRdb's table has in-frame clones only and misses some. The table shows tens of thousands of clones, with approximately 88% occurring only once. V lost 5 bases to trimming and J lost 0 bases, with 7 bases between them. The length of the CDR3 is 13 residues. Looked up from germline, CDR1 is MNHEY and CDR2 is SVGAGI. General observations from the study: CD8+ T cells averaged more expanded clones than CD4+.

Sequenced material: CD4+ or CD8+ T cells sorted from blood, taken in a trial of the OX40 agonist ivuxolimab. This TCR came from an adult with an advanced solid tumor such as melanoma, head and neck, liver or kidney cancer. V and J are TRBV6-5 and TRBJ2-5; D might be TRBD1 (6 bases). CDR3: CASSRDNQETQYF. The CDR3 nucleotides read TGTGCCAGCAGTCGGGACAACCAAGAGACCCAGTACTTC.